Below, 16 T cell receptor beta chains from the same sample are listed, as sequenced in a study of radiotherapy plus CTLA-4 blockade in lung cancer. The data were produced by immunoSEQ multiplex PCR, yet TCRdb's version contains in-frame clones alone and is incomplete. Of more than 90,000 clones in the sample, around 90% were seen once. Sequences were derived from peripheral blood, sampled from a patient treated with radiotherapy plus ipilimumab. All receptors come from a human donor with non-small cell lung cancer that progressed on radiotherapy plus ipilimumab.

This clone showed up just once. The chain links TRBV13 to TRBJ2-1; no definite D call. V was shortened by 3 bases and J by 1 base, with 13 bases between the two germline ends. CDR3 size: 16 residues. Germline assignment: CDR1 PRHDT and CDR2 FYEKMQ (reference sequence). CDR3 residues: CASSFVGSVSYNEQFF. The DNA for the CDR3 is TGTGCCAGCAGCTTCGTCGGGTCGGTTTCCTACAATGAGCAGTTCTTC.

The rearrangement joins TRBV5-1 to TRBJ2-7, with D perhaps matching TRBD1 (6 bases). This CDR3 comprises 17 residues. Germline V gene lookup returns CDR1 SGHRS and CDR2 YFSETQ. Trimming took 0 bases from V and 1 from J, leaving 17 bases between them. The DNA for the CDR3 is TGCGCCAGCAGCTTGGACCTCCCCGGCAGGGGATCCTACGAGCAGTACTTC. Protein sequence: CASSLDLPGRGSYEQYF.

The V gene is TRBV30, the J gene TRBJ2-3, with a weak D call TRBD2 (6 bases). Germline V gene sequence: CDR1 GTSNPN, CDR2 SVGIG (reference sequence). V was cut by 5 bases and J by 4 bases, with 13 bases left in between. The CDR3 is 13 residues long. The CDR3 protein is CAWAWRLADTQYF. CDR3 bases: TGTGCCTGGGCTTGGAGACTAGCAGATACGCAGTATTTT.

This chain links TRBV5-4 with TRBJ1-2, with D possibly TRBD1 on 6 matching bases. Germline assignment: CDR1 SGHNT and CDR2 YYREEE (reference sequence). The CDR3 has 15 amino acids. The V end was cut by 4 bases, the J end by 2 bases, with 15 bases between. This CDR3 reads CASSAGIGTNYGYTF. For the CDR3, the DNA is TGTGCCAGCAGCGCCGGTATAGGGACAAACTATGGCTACACCTTC.

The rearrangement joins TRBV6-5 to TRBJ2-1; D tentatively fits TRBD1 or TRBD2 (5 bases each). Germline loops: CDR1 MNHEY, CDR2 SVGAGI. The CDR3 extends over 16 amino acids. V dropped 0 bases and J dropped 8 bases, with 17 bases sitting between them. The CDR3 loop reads CASSYSSLGDSDEQFF. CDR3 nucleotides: TGTGCCAGCAGTTACTCGTCGCTAGGGGATAGCGATGAGCAGTTCTTC.

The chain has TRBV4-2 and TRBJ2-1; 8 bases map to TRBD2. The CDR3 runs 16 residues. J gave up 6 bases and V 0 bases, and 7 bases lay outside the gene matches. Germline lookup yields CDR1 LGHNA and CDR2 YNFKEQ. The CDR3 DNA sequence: TGTGCCAGCAGCCAAGACGTTCGGGAGGGGTTCAATGAGCAGTTCTTC. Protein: CASSQDVREGFNEQFF.

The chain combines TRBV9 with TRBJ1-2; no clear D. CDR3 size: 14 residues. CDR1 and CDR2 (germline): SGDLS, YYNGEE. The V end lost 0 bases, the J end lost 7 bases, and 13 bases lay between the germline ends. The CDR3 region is CASSVAYAGAGYTF. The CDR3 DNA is TGTGCCAGCAGCGTAGCTTACGCTGGCGCTGGCTACACCTTC.

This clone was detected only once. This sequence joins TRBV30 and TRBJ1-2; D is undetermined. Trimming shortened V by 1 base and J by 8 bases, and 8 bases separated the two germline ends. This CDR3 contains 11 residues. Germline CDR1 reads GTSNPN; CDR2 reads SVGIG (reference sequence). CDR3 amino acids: CAWSEVEGYTF. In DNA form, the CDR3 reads TGTGCCTGGAGTGAGGTGGAAGGCTACACCTTC.

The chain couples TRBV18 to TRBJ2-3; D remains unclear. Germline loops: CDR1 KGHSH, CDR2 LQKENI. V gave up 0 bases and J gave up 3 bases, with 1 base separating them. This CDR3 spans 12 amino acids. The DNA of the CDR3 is TGTGCCAGCTCACCACCGACAGATACGCAGTATTTT. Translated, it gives CASSPPTDTQYF.

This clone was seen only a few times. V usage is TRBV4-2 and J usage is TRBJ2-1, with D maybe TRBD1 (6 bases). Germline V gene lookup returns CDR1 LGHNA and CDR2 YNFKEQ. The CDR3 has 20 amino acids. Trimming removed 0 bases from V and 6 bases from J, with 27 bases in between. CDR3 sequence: CASSQDLPVEAAGVTNEQFF. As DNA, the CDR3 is TGTGCCAGCAGCCAAGATCTCCCCGTAGAAGCGGCAGGGGTAACCAATGAGCAGTTCTTC.

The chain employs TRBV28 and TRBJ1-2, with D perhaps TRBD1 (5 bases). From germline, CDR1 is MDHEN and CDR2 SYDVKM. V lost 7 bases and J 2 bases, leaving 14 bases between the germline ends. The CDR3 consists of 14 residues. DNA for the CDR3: TGTGCCAGCACCCCCGGGGCTCCCAACTATGGCTACACCTTC. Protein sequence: CASTPGAPNYGYTF.

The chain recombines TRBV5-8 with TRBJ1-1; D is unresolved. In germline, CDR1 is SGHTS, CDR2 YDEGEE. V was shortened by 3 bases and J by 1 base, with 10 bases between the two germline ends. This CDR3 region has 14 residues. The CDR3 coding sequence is TGTGCCAGCAGCTCTGACCGGCCGAACACTGAAGCTTTCTTT. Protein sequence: CASSSDRPNTEAFF.

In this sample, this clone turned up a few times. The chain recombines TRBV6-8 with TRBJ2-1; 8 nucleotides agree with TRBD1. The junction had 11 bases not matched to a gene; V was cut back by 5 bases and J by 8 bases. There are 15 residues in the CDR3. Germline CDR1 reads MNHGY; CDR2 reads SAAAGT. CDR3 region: CASSEKTGAGDEQFF. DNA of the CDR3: TGTGCCAGCAGTGAGAAGACAGGGGCGGGCGATGAGCAGTTCTTC.

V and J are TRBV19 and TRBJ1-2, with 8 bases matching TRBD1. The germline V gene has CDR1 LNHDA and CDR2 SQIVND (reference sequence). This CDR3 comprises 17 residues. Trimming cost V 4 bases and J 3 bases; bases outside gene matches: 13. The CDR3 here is CASSSPGGAGGDYGYTF. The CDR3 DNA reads TGTGCCAGTAGTAGTCCGGGAGGGGCAGGGGGCGACTATGGCTACACCTTC.

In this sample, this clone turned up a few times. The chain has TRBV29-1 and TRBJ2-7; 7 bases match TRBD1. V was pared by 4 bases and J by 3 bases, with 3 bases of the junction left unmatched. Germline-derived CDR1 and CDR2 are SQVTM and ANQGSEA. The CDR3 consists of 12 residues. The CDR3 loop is CSVVRDSYEQYF. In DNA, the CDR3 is TGCAGCGTTGTTAGGGACAGCTACGAGCAGTACTTC.

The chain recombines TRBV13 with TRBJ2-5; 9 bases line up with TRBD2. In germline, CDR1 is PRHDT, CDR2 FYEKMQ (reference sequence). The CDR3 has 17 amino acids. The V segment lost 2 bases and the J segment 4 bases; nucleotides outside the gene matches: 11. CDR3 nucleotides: TGTGCCAGCAGCTTAAGGCTAGCGGGAAGGGTAGCAGAGACCCAGTACTTC. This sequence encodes CASSLRLAGRVAETQYF.